Below, one T cell receptor (beta chain) is given with its context. CDR3 length: 14 amino acids. V was shortened by 5 bases and J by 6 bases, with 16 bases between the two germline ends. Germline V gene data show CDR1 as MDHEN and CDR2 as SYDVKM. The sample is drawn from a study of blood T cells in healthy people across ages. Combining a sample-barcoded 5' primer with a J-beta primer mix, a second PCR ran for about 7 to 11 cycles. TCRdb re-called the 5' RACE reads through MiXCR, storing one row per CDR3 protein. The sample lists 540,000 or so distinct CDR3 sequences; 24% were seen once. No fewer than 5.5 micrograms of total RNA were isolated from every sample. This sample was shared with a second study, whose subject was T cells of mothers and their children. That work states: The second PCR used the M1S primer, and this primer added sample barcodes and 2-4 random nucleotides. The data showed no persistent microchimeric T cell clones.

The material sequenced was blood. The rearrangement joins TRBV28 to TRBJ1-2; D perhaps matches TRBD1 (5 bases). The sequence was obtained from a boy aged 5-17 years in good health. The CDR3 loop reads CASSPMGGKNGYTF. In nucleotides, the CDR3 is TGTGCCAGCAGTCCCATGGGGGGAAAGAATGGCTACACCTTC.